This T cell receptor beta chain was sequenced during a study of neurological immune-mediated disorders. Study-wide context: Relapsing-remitting disease affected roughly 31, and secondary progressive 3, of 34 multiple sclerosis patients. Study-wide findings and caveats: Expanded clones shared no CDR3 amino acid sequences across subjects, suggesting private repertoires in all groups.

This clonotype was counted ten times or more. Its antigen is not identified. The CDR3 contains 13 residues. CDR1 and CDR2 from the germline V gene are MNHNY and SVGAGI (reference sequence). V lost 4 bases to trimming and J lost 2 bases, with 6 bases between them. Synthesis of cDNA was performed by 5'RACE using 10-nucleotide random UMIs. TCRdb re-derived calls from the 5' RACE reads in MiXCR, one entry per CDR3 protein. Among tens of thousands of distinct CDR3 sequences listed, 5.2% were seen once. The sequenced sample consisted of PBMCs. The V gene is TRBV6-6, the J gene TRBJ1-5; no definite D call. The clonotype was recovered from a human donor with multiple sclerosis. The donor label of this sample is uncertain. CDR3 amino acids: CASSWDGNQPQHF. CDR3 sequence (DNA): TGTGCCAGCAGTTGGGATGGCAATCAGCCCCAGCATTTT.